The next 21 T cell receptor beta chains were all read from a single sample in a study of CD8 T cells in Susac syndrome. RNA, at about 0.45 to 1 ug, was reverse transcribed with random hexamers. TCRdb fed the immunoSEQ multiplex PCR reads into MiXCR, producing one record per CDR3 protein. Among about 140,000 distinct CDR3 sequences listed, roughly 94% were seen once. The sample consisted of CD4+ T cells from PBMCs. These receptors all come from a human donor with Susac syndrome.

V usage is TRBV5-1 and J usage is TRBJ1-6; D gene ambiguous. This CDR3 is built from 14 residues. Trimming shortened V by 0 bases and J by 7 bases, and 8 bases separated the two germline ends. Germline-derived CDR1 and CDR2 are SGHRS and YFSETQ. In nucleotides, the CDR3 is TGCGCCAGCAGCTTGGGTGAACAGAATTCACCCCTCCACTTT. Amino acid sequence: CASSLGEQNSPLHF.

The chain uses TRBV9 and TRBJ2-5, with D possibly matching TRBD1 (6 bases). The CDR3 extends over 14 amino acids. The V and J ends lost 4 bases and 3 bases respectively, with 13 bases between them. From germline, CDR1 is SGDLS and CDR2 YYNGEE. The CDR3: CASSPTGRKETQYF. The CDR3 DNA is TGTGCCAGCAGCCCGACAGGAAGGAAAGAGACCCAGTACTTC.

V and J are TRBV20-1 and TRBJ2-7; D perhaps matches TRBD2 (6 bases). The germline V and J ends were trimmed by 1 base and 2 bases, with 12 bases remaining between them. The CDR3 spans 14 residues. Germline CDR1 is DFQATT and CDR2 is SNEGSKA (reference sequence). CDR3 amino acids: CSARGLSGAYEQYF. The CDR3 nucleotides are TGCAGTGCTAGAGGACTCTCGGGAGCCTACGAGCAGTACTTC.

The V call is TRBV7-2, the J call TRBJ1-2; perhaps TRBD1 as D (5 bases). Per germline, CDR1 SGHTA and CDR2 FQGNSA. The CDR3 sequence is 12 residues long. Trimming removed 0 bases from V and 13 bases from J, with 12 bases in between. The CDR3 region is CASSLADTVSTF. The CDR3 nucleotides read TGTGCCAGCAGCTTAGCGGACACAGTATCCACCTTC.

V usage is TRBV20-1 and J usage is TRBJ1-2; D perhaps matches TRBD1 (5 bases). Germline CDR1 is DFQATT and CDR2 is SNEGSKA (reference sequence). The CDR3 runs to 13 residues. The V gene lost 3 bases and the J gene lost 5 bases, with 13 bases spanning the gap. CDR3 sequence reads: CSARAGSAYGYTF. CDR3 nucleotide sequence: TGCAGTGCTAGGGCAGGGAGTGCGTATGGCTACACCTTC.

V is TRBV27 and J is TRBJ1-5; D unclear. The length of the CDR3 is 14 residues. CDR1 MNHEY and CDR2 SMNVEV come from the germline V gene (reference sequence). Trimming removed 6 bases at V and 3 bases at J, with 12 bases between. The CDR3 bases are TGTGCCAGCAGCCCGAAGCCGGTCAATCAGCCCCAGCATTTT. It specifies CASSPKPVNQPQHF.

V gene TRBV30 combines with J gene TRBJ2-3; no definite D call. V lost 1 base to trimming and J lost 4 bases, with 9 bases between them. This CDR3 is 13 amino acids long. Germline values: CDR1 GTSNPN, CDR2 SVGIG (reference sequence). CDR3 protein: CAWSEGSPDTQYF. The CDR3 DNA sequence: TGTGCCTGGAGTGAAGGGTCCCCAGATACGCAGTATTTT.

The chain combines TRBV30 with TRBJ2-1; D remains unclear. Germline CDR1 and CDR2: GTSNPN and SVGIG (reference sequence). The CDR3 contains 11 residues. V was cut by 0 bases and J by 11 bases, with 8 bases left in between. The CDR3 DNA sequence: TGTGCCTGGAGTGTAACGAGTAAGCAGTTCTTC. Protein product: CAWSVTSKQFF.

This chain connects TRBV13 to TRBJ1-2; D perhaps matches TRBD1 (5 bases). Germline CDR1 reads PRHDT; CDR2 reads FYEKMQ (reference sequence). The CDR3 has 13 residues. The V end was cut by 5 bases, the J end by 0 bases, with 7 bases between. CDR3 protein: CASSQDTNYGYTF. The CDR3 region has the DNA TGTGCCAGCAGCCAGGACACTAACTATGGCTACACCTTC.

The chain recombines TRBV27 with TRBJ2-7; tentatively, D is TRBD2 (6 bases). Germline loops: CDR1 MNHEY, CDR2 SMNVEV (reference sequence). Trimming took 2 bases from V and 3 from J, leaving 14 bases between them. This CDR3 spans 15 amino acids. The CDR3 bases are TGTGCCAGCAGTTTACAGCCGGGGGTGAGCTACGAGCAGTACTTC. Translation gives CASSLQPGVSYEQYF.

V usage is TRBV2 and J usage is TRBJ2-4; D is ambiguous. CDR1 is SNHLY, CDR2 FYNNEI, per germline. Trimming took 4 bases from V and 3 from J, leaving 10 bases between them. The CDR3 consists of 14 residues. CDR3 in DNA: TGTGCCAGCAGTGCTATGCAAATCAAAAACATTCAGTACTTC. Translation gives CASSAMQIKNIQYF.

The chain employs TRBV29-1 and TRBJ2-7; 7 positions match TRBD1. The CDR3 is 12 residues long. The ends lost 4 bases at V and 4 bases at J; junction bases unmatched: 4. Looked up from germline, CDR1 is SQVTM and CDR2 is ANQGSEA. CDR3 DNA: TGCAGCGTTGCGGGACAGCGGTACGAGCAGTACTTC. Amino acids: CSVAGQRYEQYF.

CDR3 sequence (DNA): TGCGCCAGCAGCCCGACAGGGGGGGTTAGCAATCAGCCCCAGCATTTT. Amino acid sequence: CASSPTGGVSNQPQHF. J is TRBJ1-5 and V is TRBV4-1; 9 bases are a match to TRBD1. The trim removed 4 bases at V and 0 bases at J, leaving 4 bases unmatched. This CDR3 has 16 amino acids. CDR1 MGHRA and CDR2 YSYEKL come from the germline V gene.

Only one count was recorded for this clonotype. V and J are TRBV3-1 and TRBJ1-2; no definite D call. Per germline, CDR1 LGHDT and CDR2 YNNKEL (reference sequence). This CDR3 spans 14 amino acids. V was clipped by 0 bases and J by 8 bases, with 13 bases between them. This chain's CDR3 is CASSQDSVNGGYTF. In DNA, the CDR3 is TGTGCCAGCAGCCAAGACTCTGTGAACGGAGGCTACACCTTC.

This CDR3 is CASSQSGLETQYF. CDR3 bases: TGCGCCAGCAGTCAATCGGGCCTAGAGACCCAGTACTTC. The chain uses TRBV23-1 and TRBJ2-5; D uncertain. TRBV23-1 qualifies as an ORF whose function is uncertain. V lost 0 bases and J 4 bases, leaving 6 bases between the germline ends. CDR3 size: 13 residues.

The rearrangement links TRBV4-2 to TRBJ1-1, with D perhaps TRBD1 (6 bases). V lost 6 bases and J lost 5, with 10 bases in between. CDR1 is LGHNA, CDR2 YNFKEQ, per germline. The CDR3 extends over 12 amino acids. Here the CDR3 reads CASSAQGTEAFF. CDR3 in DNA: TGTGCCAGCAGTGCACAGGGAACTGAAGCTTTCTTT.

This clonotype appeared a single time. This chain uses TRBV29-1 with TRBJ2-7; D perhaps matches TRBD1 (5 bases). The CDR3 loop spans 11 amino acids. Germline CDR1 is SQVTM and CDR2 is ANQGSEA. The germline V and J ends were trimmed by 3 bases and 6 bases, with 9 bases remaining between them. CDR3 bases: TGCAGCGTTGAGTTAGGGGTCGAGCAGTACTTC. It is translated as CSVELGVEQYF.

V gene TRBV3-1 combines with J gene TRBJ1-6, with D unresolved. Germline CDR1 and CDR2: LGHDT and YNNKEL (reference sequence). The CDR3 spans 15 residues. The germline V and J ends were trimmed by 0 bases and 7 bases, with 10 bases remaining between them. The DNA of the CDR3 is TGTGCCAGCAGCCAAGATTACGATGAGAATTCACCCCTCCACTTT. This encodes CASSQDYDENSPLHF.

This chain uses TRBV9 with TRBJ2-5; possibly TRBD1 for D (6 bases). Trimming cost V 3 bases and J 5 bases, with 17 bases left between them. The CDR3 has 15 residues. CDR1 and CDR2 (germline): SGDLS, YYNGEE. CDR3 nucleotide sequence: TGTGCCAGCAGCGCCACAGGGATGACGTGGGAGACCCAGTACTTC. Its protein is CASSATGMTWETQYF.

The chain carries TRBV20-1 and TRBJ1-5; D unclear. The CDR3 contains 14 residues. Germline CDR1 and CDR2: DFQATT and SNEGSKA (reference sequence). Deletions cut 2 bases from V and 2 bases from J, with 10 bases between. The CDR3 nucleotides are TGCAGTGCTAGAATGGATGGGGGCAATCAGCCCCAGCATTTT. Translating gives CSARMDGGNQPQHF.

The chain combines TRBV27 with TRBJ1-2; D gene ambiguous. This CDR3 has 14 residues. From germline, CDR1 is MNHEY and CDR2 SMNVEV (reference sequence). V lost 0 bases and J 8 bases, leaving 13 bases between the germline ends. CDR3 protein: CASSLSGSSLGYTF. The CDR3, as DNA: TGTGCCAGCAGTTTATCGGGATCGTCGTTAGGCTACACCTTC.